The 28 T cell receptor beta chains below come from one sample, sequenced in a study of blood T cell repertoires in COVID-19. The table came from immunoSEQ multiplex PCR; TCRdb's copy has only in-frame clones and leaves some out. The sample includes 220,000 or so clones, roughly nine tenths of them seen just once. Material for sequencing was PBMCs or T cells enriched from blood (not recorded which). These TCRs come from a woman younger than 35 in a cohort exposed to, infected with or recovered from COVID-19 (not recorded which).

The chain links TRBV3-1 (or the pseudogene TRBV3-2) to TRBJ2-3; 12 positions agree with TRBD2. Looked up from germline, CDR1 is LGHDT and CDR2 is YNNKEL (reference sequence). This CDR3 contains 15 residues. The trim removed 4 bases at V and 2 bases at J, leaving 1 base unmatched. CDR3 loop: CASSPSGRATDTQYF. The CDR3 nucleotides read TGTGCCAGCAGCCCTAGCGGGAGGGCCACAGATACGCAGTATTTT.

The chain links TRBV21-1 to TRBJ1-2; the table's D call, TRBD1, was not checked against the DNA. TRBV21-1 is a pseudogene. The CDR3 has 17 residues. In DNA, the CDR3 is TGTGCCAGCAGCAAACCGGCAGGTTCCAGGCGTTGGTATGGCTACACCTTC. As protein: CASSKPAGSRRWYGYTF.

The CDR3: CASSIGNAGNQPQHF. The DNA for the CDR3 is TGTGCCAGTAGTATAGGGAATGCGGGCAATCAGCCCCAGCATTTT. The chain employs TRBV19 and TRBJ1-5, with D unclear. V was trimmed by 1 base and J by 2 bases, leaving 9 bases between them. The germline gives CDR1 LNHDA, CDR2 SQIVND (reference sequence). CDR3 length equals 15 residues.

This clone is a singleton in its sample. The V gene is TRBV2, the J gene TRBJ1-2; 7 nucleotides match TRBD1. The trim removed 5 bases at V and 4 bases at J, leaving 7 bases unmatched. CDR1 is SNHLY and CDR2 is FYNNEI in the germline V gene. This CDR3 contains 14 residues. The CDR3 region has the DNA TGTGCCAGCAGTCGAAGGGGGCCCTCCTATGGCTACACCTTC. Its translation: CASSRRGPSYGYTF. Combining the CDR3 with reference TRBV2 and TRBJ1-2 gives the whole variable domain EPEVTQTPSHQVTQMGQEVILRCVPISNHLYFYWYRQILGQKVEFLVSFYNNEISEKSEIFDDQFSVERPDGSNFTLKIRSTKLEDSAMYFCASSRRGPSYGYTFGSGTRLTVV.

Here the CDR3 DNA reads TGTGCCAGTAGTACAGGATTCACAGATACGCAGTATTTT. The encoded protein is CASSTGFTDTQYF. The gene calls are TRBV19 and TRBJ2-3; D call uncertain. V gave up 4 bases and J gave up 2 bases, with 7 bases separating them. This CDR3 has 13 amino acids. Per the germline V gene, CDR1 is LNHDA and CDR2 is SQIVND (reference sequence).

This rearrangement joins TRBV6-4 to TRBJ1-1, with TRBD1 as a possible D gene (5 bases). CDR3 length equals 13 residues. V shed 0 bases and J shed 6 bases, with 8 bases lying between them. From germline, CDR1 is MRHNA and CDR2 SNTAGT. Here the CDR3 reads CASSDSWGAEAFF. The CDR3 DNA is TGTGCCAGCAGTGACTCTTGGGGGGCTGAAGCTTTCTTT.

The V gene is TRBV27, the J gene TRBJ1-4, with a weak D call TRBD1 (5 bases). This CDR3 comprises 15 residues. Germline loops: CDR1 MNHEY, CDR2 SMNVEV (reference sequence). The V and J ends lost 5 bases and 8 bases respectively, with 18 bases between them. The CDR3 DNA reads TGTGCCAGCAGTCGTCTTGGGCCCCGGGGGGAAAAACTGTTTTTT. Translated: CASSRLGPRGEKLFF. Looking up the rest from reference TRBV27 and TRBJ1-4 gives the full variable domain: EAQVTQNPRYLITVTGKKLTVTCSQNMNHEYMSWYRQDPGLGLRQIYYSMNVEVTDKGDVPEGYKVSRKEKRNFPLILESPSPNQTSLYFCASSRLGPRGEKLFFGSGTQLSVL.

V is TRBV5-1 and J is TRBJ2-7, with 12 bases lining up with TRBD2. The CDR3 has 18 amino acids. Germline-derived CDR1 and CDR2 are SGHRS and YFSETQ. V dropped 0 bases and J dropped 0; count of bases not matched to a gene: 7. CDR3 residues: CASSLARGLAGFSYEQYF. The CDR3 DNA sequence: TGCGCCAGCAGCTTGGCGCGAGGACTAGCGGGGTTCTCCTACGAGCAGTACTTC.

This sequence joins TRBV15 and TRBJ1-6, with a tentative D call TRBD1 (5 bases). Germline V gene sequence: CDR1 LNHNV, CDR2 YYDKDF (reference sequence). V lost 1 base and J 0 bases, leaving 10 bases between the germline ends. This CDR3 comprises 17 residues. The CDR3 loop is CATSRGGRGSYNSPLHF. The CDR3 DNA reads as TGTGCCACCAGCAGAGGGGGAAGGGGCTCCTATAATTCACCCCTCCACTTT. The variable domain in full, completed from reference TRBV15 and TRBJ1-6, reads DAMVIQNPRYQVTQFGKPVTLSCSQTLNHNVMYWYQQKSSQAPKLLFHYYDKDFNNEADTPDNFQSRRPNTSFCFLDIRSPGLGDTAMYLCATSRGGRGSYNSPLHFGNGTRLTVT.

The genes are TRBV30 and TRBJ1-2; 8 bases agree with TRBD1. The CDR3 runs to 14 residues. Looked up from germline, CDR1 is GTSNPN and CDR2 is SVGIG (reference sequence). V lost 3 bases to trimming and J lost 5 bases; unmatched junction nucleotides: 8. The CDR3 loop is CAWSFRGQGYGYTF. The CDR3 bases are TGTGCCTGGAGCTTCAGGGGGCAGGGTTATGGCTACACCTTC.

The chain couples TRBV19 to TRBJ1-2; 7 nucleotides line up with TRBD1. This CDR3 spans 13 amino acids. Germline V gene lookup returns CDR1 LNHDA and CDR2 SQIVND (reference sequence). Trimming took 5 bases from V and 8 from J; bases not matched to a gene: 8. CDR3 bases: TGTGCCAGTAGTTATCGACAGGGAGGCGGCTACACCTTC. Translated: CASSYRQGGGYTF.

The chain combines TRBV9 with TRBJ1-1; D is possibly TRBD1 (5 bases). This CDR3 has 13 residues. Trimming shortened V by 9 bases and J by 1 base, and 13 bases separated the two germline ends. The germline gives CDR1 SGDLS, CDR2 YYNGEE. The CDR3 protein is CATGEVPNTEAFF. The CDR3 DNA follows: TGTGCCACGGGGGAGGTGCCGAACACTGAAGCTTTCTTT.

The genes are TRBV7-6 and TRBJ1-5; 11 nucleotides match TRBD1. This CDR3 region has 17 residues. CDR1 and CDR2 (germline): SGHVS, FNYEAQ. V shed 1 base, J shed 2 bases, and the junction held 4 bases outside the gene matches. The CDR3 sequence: CASSLVGGQGGNQPQHF. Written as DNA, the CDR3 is TGTGCCAGCAGCTTAGTAGGGGGACAGGGGGGCAATCAGCCCCAGCATTTT.

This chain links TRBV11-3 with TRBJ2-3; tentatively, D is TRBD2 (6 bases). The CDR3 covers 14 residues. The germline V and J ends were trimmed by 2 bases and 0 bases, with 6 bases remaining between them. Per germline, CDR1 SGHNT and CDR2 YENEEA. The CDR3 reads CASSLLASTDTQYF. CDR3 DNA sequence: TGTGCCAGCAGCTTACTAGCGAGCACAGATACGCAGTATTTT.

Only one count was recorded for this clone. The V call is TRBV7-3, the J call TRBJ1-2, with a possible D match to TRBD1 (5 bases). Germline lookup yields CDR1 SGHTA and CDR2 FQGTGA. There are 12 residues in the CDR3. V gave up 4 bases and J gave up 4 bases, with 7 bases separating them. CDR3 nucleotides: TGTGCCAGCAGCTCCCAGGGCTATGGCTACACCTTC. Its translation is CASSSQGYGYTF. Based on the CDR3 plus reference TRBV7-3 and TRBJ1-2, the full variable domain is GAGVSQTPSNKVTEKGKYVELRCDPISGHTALYWYRQSLGQGPEFLIYFQGTGAADDSGLPNDRFFAVRPEGSVSTLKIQRTERGDSAVYLCASSSQGYGYTFGSGTRLTVV.

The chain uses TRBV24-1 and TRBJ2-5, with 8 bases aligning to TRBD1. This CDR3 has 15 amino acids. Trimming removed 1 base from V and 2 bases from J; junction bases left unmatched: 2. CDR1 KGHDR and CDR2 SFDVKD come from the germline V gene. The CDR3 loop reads CATSDLGQGQETQYF. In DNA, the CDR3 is TGTGCCACCAGTGATTTAGGACAGGGACAAGAGACCCAGTACTTC.

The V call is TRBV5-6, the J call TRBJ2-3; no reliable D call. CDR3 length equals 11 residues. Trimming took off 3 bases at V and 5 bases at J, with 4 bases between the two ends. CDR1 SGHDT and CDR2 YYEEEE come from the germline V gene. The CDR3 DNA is TGTGCCAGCAGCTCGGGAGATACGCAGTATTTT. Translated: CASSSGDTQYF.

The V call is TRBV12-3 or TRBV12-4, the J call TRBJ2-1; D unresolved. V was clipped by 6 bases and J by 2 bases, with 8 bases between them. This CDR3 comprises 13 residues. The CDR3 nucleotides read TGTGCCAGCAGAACTTCCCCCTACAATGAGCAGTTCTTC. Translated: CASRTSPYNEQFF.

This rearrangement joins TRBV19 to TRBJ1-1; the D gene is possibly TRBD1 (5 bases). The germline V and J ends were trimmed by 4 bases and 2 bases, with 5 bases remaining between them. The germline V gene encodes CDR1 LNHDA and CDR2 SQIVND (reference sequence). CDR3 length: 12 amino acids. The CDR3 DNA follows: TGTGCCAGTAGTAGGACAAACACTGAAGCTTTCTTT. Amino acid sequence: CASSRTNTEAFF.

In DNA form, the CDR3 reads TGTGCCAGCAGACTACAGGAGAAAGCTTTCTTT. It is translated as CASRLQEKAFF. The chain recombines TRBV28 with TRBJ1-1, with D perhaps TRBD1 (5 bases). The germline gives CDR1 MDHEN, CDR2 SYDVKM. V lost 6 bases to trimming and J lost 9 bases, with 11 bases between them. This CDR3 has 11 residues.

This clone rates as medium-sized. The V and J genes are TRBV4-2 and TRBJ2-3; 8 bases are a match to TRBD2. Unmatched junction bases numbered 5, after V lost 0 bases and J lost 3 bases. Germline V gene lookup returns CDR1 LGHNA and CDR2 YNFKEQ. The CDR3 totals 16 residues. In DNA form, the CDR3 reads TGTGCCAGCAGCCAAGAAATAGCGGGACTAACAGATACGCAGTATTTT. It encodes CASSQEIAGLTDTQYF.

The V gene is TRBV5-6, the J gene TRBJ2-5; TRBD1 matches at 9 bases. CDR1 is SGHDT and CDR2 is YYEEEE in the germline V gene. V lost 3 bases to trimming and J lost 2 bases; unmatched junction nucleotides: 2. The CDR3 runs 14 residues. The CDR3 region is CASSWDRVQETQYF. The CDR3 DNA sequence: TGTGCCAGCAGCTGGGACAGGGTGCAAGAGACCCAGTACTTC.

DNA for the CDR3: TGTGCCAGCAGCCTTGGACAGACGGGCACCATATATTTT. Its protein is CASSLGQTGTIYF. V usage is TRBV6-5 and J usage is TRBJ1-3, with D maybe TRBD1 (6 bases). The CDR3 spans 13 residues. The germline CDR1 and CDR2 sequences are MNHEY and SVGAGI. V gave up 6 bases and J gave up 9 bases, with 15 bases separating them.

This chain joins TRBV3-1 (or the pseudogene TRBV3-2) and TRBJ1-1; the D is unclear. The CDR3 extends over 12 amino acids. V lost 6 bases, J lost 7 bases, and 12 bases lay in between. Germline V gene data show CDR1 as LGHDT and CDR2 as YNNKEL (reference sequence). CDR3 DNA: TGTGCCAGCAGTTACGGGAGGAGTGAAGCTTTCTTT. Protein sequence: CASSYGRSEAFF.

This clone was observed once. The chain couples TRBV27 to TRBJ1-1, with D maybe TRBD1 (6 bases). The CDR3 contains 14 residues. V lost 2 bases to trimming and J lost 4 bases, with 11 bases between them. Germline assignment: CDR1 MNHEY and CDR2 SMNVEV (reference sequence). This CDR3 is CASSLGGASTEAFF. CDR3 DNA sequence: TGTGCCAGCAGTTTAGGGGGGGCAAGCACTGAAGCTTTCTTT.

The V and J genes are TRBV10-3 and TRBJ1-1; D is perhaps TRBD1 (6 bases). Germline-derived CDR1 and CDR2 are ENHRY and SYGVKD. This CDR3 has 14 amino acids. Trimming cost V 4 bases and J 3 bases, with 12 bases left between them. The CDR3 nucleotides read TGTGCCATCAGTGTACAGGGAGGGGACACTGAAGCTTTCTTT. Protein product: CAISVQGGDTEAFF.

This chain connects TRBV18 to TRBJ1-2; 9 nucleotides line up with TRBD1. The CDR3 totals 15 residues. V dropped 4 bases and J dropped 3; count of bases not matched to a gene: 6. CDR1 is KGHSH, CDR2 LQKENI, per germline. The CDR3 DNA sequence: TGTGCCAGCTCACATCCGGGACAGGGATACTATGGCTACACCTTC. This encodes CASSHPGQGYYGYTF.

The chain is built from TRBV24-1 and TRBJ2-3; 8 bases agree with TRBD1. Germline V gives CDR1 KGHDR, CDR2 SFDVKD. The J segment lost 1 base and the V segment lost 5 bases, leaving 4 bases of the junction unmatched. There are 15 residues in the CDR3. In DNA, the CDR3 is TGTGCCACCAGTGTTGAGGACAGGGGCACAGATACGCAGTATTTT. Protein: CATSVEDRGTDTQYF.